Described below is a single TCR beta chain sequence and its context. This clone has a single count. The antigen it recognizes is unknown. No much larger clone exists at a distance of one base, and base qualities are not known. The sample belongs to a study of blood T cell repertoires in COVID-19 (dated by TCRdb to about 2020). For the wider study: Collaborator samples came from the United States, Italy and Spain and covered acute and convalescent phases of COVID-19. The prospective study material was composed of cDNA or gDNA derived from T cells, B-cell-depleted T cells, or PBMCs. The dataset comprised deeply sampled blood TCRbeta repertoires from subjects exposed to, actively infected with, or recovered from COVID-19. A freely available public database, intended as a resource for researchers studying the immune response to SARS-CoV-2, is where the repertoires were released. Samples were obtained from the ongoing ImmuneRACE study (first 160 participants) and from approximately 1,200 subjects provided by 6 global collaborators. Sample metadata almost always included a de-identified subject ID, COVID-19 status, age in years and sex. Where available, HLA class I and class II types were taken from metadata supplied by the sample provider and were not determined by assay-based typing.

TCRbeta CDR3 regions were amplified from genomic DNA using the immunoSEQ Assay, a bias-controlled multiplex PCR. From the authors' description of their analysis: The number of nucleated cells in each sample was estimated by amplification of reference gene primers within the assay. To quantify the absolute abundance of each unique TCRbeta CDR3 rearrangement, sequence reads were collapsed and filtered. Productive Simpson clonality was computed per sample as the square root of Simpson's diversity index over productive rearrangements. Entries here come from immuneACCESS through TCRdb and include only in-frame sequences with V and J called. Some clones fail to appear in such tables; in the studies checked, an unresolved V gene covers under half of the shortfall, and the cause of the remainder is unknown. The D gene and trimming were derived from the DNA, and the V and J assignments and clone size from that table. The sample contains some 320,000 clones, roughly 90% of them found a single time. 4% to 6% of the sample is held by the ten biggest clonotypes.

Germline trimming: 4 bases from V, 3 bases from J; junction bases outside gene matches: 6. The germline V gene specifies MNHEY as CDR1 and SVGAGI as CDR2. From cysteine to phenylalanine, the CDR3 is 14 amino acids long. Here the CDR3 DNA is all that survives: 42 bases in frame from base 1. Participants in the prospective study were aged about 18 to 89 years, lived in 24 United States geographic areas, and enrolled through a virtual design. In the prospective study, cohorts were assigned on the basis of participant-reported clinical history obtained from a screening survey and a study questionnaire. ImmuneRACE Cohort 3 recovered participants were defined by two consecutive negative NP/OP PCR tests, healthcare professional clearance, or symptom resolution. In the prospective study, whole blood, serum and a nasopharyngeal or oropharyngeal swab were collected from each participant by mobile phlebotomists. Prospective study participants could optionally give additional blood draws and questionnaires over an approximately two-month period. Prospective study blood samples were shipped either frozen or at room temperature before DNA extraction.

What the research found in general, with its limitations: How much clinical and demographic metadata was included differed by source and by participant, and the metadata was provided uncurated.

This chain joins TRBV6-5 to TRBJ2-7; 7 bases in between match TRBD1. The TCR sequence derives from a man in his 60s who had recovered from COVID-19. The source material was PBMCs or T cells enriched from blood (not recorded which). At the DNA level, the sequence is TGTGCCAGCAGTTTAACCCGGGACAGCTACGAGCAGTACTTC. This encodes CASSLTRDSYEQYF.